Listed below are T cell receptor beta chains from one sample, sequenced in a study of vaccination and CD4 T cells after COVID-19. Their cognate antigens are unknown. One entry per CDR3 protein results from TCRdb running MiXCR on the PCR reads. The table has roughly 12,000 distinct CDR3 sequences, roughly 55% seen once. Sequencing was performed on CD4+ T cells from blood, cultured in vitro. These receptors came from a human donor who had recovered from COVID-19. Both conserved end residues are part of each CDR3. Each record gives: clone size, V gene, D gene, J gene, CDR3 length, CDR3 DNA, CDR3 protein. D genes are given only for firm matches. Size is omitted from some rows. Given values are once, few, many or a class for expanded clones.

-	TRBV7-8	TRBD2	TRBJ2-5	15	TGTGCCAGCAGCATATGGACTAGCGGGAGGGAGACCCAGTACTTC	CASSIWTSGRETQYF
-	TRBV7-2	TRBD1	TRBJ2-1	15	TGTGCCAGCAGCCCCAGGACAGGGCAGGATTATGAGCAGTTCTTC	CASSPRTGQDYEQFF
-	TRBV6-2/TRBV6-3	-	TRBJ2-1	11	TGTGCCAGCAGTTATGACAATGAGCAGTTCTTC	CASSYDNEQFF
few	TRBV20-1	TRBD1	TRBJ1-6	15	TGCAGTGGCAAAGAGGGGACAGCTTTTAATTCACCCCTCCACTTT	CSGKEGTAFNSPLHF
-	TRBV7-6	-	TRBJ1-2	16	TGTGCCAGCAGTTTGAAAACTGACGGTCCGTCCTATGGCTACACCTTC	CASSLKTDGPSYGYTF
medium-sized	TRBV20-1	-	TRBJ2-2	13	TGCAGTGCTCGATGGGGTAGCAGCGGGGAGCTGTTTTTT	CSARWGSSGELFF
-	TRBV6-7	-	TRBJ1-5	14	TGTGCCAGCAGAAAACAGTATAGTAATCAGCCCCAGCATTTT	CASRKQYSNQPQHF
-	TRBV6-1	TRBD2	TRBJ2-2	14	TGTGCCACCCGACTAGCGGCCCACACCGGGGAGCTGTTTTTT	CATRLAAHTGELFF
-	TRBV27	TRBD1	TRBJ2-5	16	TGTGCCAGCAGTTCACCGGGACAGGAGAGCCAAGAGACCCAGTACTTC	CASSSPGQESQETQYF
-	TRBV20-1	-	TRBJ1-4	15	TGCAGTGCTAGAGAAAACAGTAACGCGCATGAAAAACTGTTTTTT	CSARENSNAHEKLFF
-	TRBV18	TRBD1	TRBJ1-1	15	TGTGCCAGCTCACCAAGGGACAGGGATGACACTGAAGCTTTCTTT	CASSPRDRDDTEAFF
-	TRBV6-1	-	TRBJ1-1	14	TGTGCCAGCAGTGCCGGGACAAGCCTAGAAGAAGCTTTCTTT	CASSAGTSLEEAFF
-	TRBV7-2	-	TRBJ2-7	14	TGTGCCAGCCTAAGGGACTCCAACTCCTACGAGCAGTACTTC	CASLRDSNSYEQYF
-	TRBV28	-	TRBJ2-5	11	TGTGCCAGCAGGGGGCGGGAGACCCAGTACTTC	CASRGRETQYF
-	TRBV5-1	-	TRBJ1-6	13	TGCGCCAGCACTCAGCTGTCAGGGTCACCCCTCCACTTT	CASTQLSGSPLHF
-	TRBV6-1	TRBD1	TRBJ1-2	14	TGTGCCAGCAGCCTCGACAGGGGGGGCTATGGCTACACCTTC	CASSLDRGGYGYTF
-	TRBV20-1	TRBD2	TRBJ2-7	18	TGCAGTGCTAGAGGACAGGGAGGGCTAGCGGGAGACCTGGGCGAGCAGTACTTC	CSARGQGGLAGDLGEQYF
-	TRBV3-1	-	TRBJ2-5	14	TGTGCCAGCAGCCAAGAACCTAGCCAAGGGACCCAGTACTTC	CASSQEPSQGTQYF
-	TRBV2	TRBD1	TRBJ2-5	14	TGTGCCAGCAGTGAAGGAGACAGGGTCGGGACCCAGTACTTC	CASSEGDRVGTQYF
-	TRBV5-1	-	TRBJ1-6	14	TGCGCCAGCAGCTTGGAGGGAAATAATTCACCCCTCCACTTT	CASSLEGNNSPLHF
-	TRBV12-3/TRBV12-4	-	TRBJ2-5	14	TGTGCCACCAGCCTCGGGTGGGGCCAAGAGACCCAGTACTTC	CATSLGWGQETQYF
-	TRBV11-2	TRBD1	TRBJ2-5	17	TGTGCCAGCAGCACGGACAGGGGGCAGAGAGGGTGGGAGACCCAGTACTTC	CASSTDRGQRGWETQYF
-	TRBV24-1	TRBD2	TRBJ2-3	14	TGTGCCACCAGTGATAGTCTAGCGGGGAGTACGCAGTATTTT	CATSDSLAGSTQYF